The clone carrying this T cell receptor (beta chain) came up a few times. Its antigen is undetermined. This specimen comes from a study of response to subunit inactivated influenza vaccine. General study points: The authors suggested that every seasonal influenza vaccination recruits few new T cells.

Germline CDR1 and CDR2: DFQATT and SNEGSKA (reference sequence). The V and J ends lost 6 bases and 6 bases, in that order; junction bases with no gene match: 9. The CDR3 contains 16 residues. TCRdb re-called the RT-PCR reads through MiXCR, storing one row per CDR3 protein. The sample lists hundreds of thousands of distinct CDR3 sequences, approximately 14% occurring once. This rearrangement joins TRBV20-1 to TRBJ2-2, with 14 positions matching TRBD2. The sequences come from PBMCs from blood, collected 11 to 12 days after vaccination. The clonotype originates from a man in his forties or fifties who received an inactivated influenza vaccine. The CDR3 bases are TGCAGTGCCAGGCAGCTGGGACTAGCGGGAGCCGGGGAGCTGTTTTTT. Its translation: CSARQLGLAGAGELFF.